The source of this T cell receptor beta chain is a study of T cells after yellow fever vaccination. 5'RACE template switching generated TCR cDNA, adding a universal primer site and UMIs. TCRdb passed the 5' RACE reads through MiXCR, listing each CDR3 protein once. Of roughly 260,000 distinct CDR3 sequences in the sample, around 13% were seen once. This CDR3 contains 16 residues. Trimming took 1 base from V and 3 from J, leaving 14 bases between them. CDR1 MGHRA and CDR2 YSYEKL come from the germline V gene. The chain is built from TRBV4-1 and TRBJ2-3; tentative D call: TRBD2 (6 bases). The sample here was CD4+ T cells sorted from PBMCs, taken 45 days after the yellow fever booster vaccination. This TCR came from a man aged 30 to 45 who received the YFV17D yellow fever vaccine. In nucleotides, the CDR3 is TGCGCCAGCAGCCAAGCCCCGGGAGTGGAAACAGATACGCAGTATTTT. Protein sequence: CASSQAPGVETDTQYF.